A single sample is the source of the 18 T cell receptor beta chains below, sequenced in a study of T cell repertoires in cytomegalovirus infection. TCRdb independently ran MiXCR on the reads; one entry per CDR3 protein. The sample lists 700,000 to 850,000 distinct CDR3 sequences, around a third occurring once. These receptors have no identified antigens. Sequencing used cultured CD8+ T cells from PBMCs, obtained from culture after CMV antigen stimulation. These receptor sequences come from a human donor in good health (CMV status not recorded). Some clones in this sample may be carry-over from other donors' samples.

This chain joins TRBV18 and TRBJ2-3; D may be TRBD1 (5 bases). The CDR3 is made up of 16 amino acids. The V gene lost 0 bases and the J gene lost 0 bases, with 10 bases spanning the gap. The germline gives CDR1 KGHSH, CDR2 LQKENI. The CDR3 nucleotides read TGTGCCAGCTCACCACCTAACAGGAAGAGCACAGATACGCAGTATTTT. The encoded protein is CASSPPNRKSTDTQYF. The full variable domain, rest sourced from reference TRBV18 and TRBJ2-3, is NAGVMQNPRHLVRRRGQEARLRCSPMKGHSHVYWYRQLPEEGLKFMVYLQKENIIDESGMPKERFSAEFPKEGPSILRIQQVVRGDSAAYFCASSPPNRKSTDTQYFGPGTRLTVL.

The chain links TRBV7-3 to TRBJ2-7; D may be TRBD2 (5 bases). CDR3 length: 15 residues. CDR1 and CDR2 (germline): SGHTA, FQGTGA. V lost 3 bases to trimming and J lost 5 bases, with 17 bases between them. CDR3 sequence (DNA): TGTGCCAGCAGCTTGCATGGCAATGAGGGCCACGAGCAGTACGTC. Its protein product is CASSLHGNEGHEQYV.

This clonotype came up a few times. The chain combines TRBV6-2 or TRBV6-3 with TRBJ1-2; D is possibly TRBD1 (5 bases). This CDR3 comprises 14 residues. V was cut by 4 bases and J by 2 bases, with 11 bases left in between. Germline V gives CDR1 MNHEY, CDR2 SVGEGT. Here the CDR3 DNA reads TGTGCCAGCAGTTGGATCGACAGCAACTATGGCTACACCTTC. This encodes CASSWIDSNYGYTF.

The CDR3 bases are TGTGCCAGCAGTTCACAGGTATTCACAGATACGCAGTATTTT. It encodes CASSSQVFTDTQYF. This chain links TRBV27 with TRBJ2-3, with D possibly matching TRBD1 (5 bases). Trimming cost V 4 bases and J 2 bases, with 10 bases left between them. Germline V gene sequence: CDR1 MNHEY, CDR2 SMNVEV (reference sequence). This CDR3 is 14 amino acids long.

The chain links TRBV27 to TRBJ2-7, with D possibly matching TRBD1 (5 bases). Germline V gene sequence: CDR1 MNHEY, CDR2 SMNVEV (reference sequence). This CDR3 has 13 amino acids. V was trimmed by 5 bases and J by 4 bases, leaving 12 bases between them. Here the CDR3 DNA reads TGTGCCAGCAGTCACAGGCTGTCTTACGAGCAGTACTTC. Translated: CASSHRLSYEQYF.

The chain is built from TRBV9 and TRBJ2-5; 7 bases line up with TRBD2. This CDR3 has 15 residues. Trimming cost V 6 bases and J 0 bases; bases outside gene matches: 8. Germline assignment: CDR1 SGDLS and CDR2 YYNGEE. The DNA of the CDR3 is TGTGCCAGCACCCCATGGGAGGGATACCAAGAGACCCAGTACTTC. Its protein product is CASTPWEGYQETQYF.

Of note for this clonotype: A much bigger clone sits one base away, suggesting this may be a read error. V usage is TRBV12-3 or TRBV12-4 and J usage is TRBJ1-2; D is undetermined. There are 15 residues in the CDR3. CDR3 nucleotides: TGTGCCAGCAGGTTAGACGTTTATGGCGTCTATGGCTACACCTTC. This gives the protein CASRLDVYGVYGYTF.

The chain employs TRBV4-1 and TRBJ2-2; D perhaps matches TRBD2 (6 bases). V was trimmed by 3 bases and J by 4 bases, leaving 15 bases between them. The germline CDR1 and CDR2 sequences are MGHRA and YSYEKL. This CDR3 spans 16 amino acids. CDR3 in amino acids: CASSQGRGSGTGELFF. CDR3 coding DNA: TGCGCCAGCAGCCAGGGAAGGGGTAGCGGCACCGGGGAGCTGTTTTTT.

This clonotype was seen just once. CDR3 sequence: CSARTSGGVYNEQFF. The CDR3 DNA is TGCAGTGCTCGGACTAGCGGGGGAGTTTACAATGAGCAGTTCTTC. The V call is TRBV20-1, the J call TRBJ2-1; 13 bases are a match to TRBD2. Germline trimming cut 5 bases from V and 4 bases from J; bases unmatched to any gene: 5. The length of the CDR3 is 15 residues. Germline-derived CDR1 and CDR2 are DFQATT and SNEGSKA (reference sequence).

The rearrangement links TRBV5-5 to TRBJ1-5; TRBD1 matches 7 bases. The ends lost 2 bases at V and 0 bases at J; junction bases unmatched: 2. Germline values: CDR1 SGHKS, CDR2 YYEKEE (reference sequence). The length of the CDR3 is 15 residues. The CDR3 sequence is CASSFRGNSNQPQHF. The CDR3 coding sequence is TGTGCCAGCAGCTTCAGGGGGAATAGCAATCAGCCCCAGCATTTT.

This clonotype was observed a few times. The rearrangement joins TRBV19 to TRBJ1-6; the D is unclear. Trimming removed 7 bases from V and 2 bases from J, with 12 bases in between. The CDR3 is 15 amino acids. The germline CDR1 and CDR2 sequences are LNHDA and SQIVND (reference sequence). The CDR3 DNA reads TGTGCCAGTACCACGGCGGGGACCTATAATTCACCCCTCCACTTT. Protein sequence: CASTTAGTYNSPLHF.

Only a few counts were recorded for this clonotype. This rearrangement joins TRBV5-4 to TRBJ1-2, with TRBD1 matching over 10 bases. The germline V gene encodes CDR1 SGHNT and CDR2 YYREEE (reference sequence). The CDR3 consists of 15 residues. Losses at the gene ends were 0 bases for V and 3 bases for J; bases not matched to a gene: 2. The CDR3 region is CASSLGQGAYYGYTF. The CDR3 nucleotides are TGTGCCAGCAGCTTGGGACAGGGGGCTTACTATGGCTACACCTTC.

This clonotype was found a few times. The J gene is TRBJ2-5, the V gene TRBV28; perhaps D is TRBD1 or TRBD2 (5 bases each). This CDR3 is built from 14 residues. Germline V gene lookup returns CDR1 MDHEN and CDR2 SYDVKM. Trimming shortened V by 5 bases and J by 7 bases, and 17 bases separated the two germline ends. Written as DNA, the CDR3 is TGTGCCAGCAGTCGGGACCTTACGACGGGGACCCAGTACTTC. Its translation: CASSRDLTTGTQYF.

This chain connects TRBV27 to TRBJ2-7; D gene unclear. The CDR3 is 12 amino acids. The germline V gene encodes CDR1 MNHEY and CDR2 SMNVEV (reference sequence). Trimming shortened V by 5 bases and J by 2 bases, and 7 bases separated the two germline ends. CDR3 coding DNA: TGTGCCAGCAGTGCCGGCCCCTACGAGCAGTACTTC. It is translated as CASSAGPYEQYF.

This chain uses TRBV12-3 or TRBV12-4 with TRBJ1-1, with TRBD1 identical over 7 bases. V shed 4 bases and J 7 bases; nucleotides not matched to a gene: 6. The CDR3 length is 13 residues. DNA for the CDR3: TGTGCCAGCAGTTACGGGACAGATGATGAAGCTTTCTTT. It is translated as CASSYGTDDEAFF.

This chain links TRBV19 with TRBJ2-7, with 9 bases fitting TRBD1. V gave up 5 bases and J gave up 4 bases; unmatched junction bases: 12. CDR1 is LNHDA, CDR2 SQIVND, per germline (reference sequence). The CDR3 totals 16 residues. The DNA of the CDR3 is TGTGCCAGTAGTCGCTTCCGGGACAGGGTCGTGTACGAGCAGTACTTC. It translates to CASSRFRDRVVYEQYF.

This clonotype was seen repeatedly, ten times or more. The chain employs TRBV6-2 or TRBV6-3 and TRBJ1-2; no clear D. The V and J ends lost 4 bases and 5 bases respectively, with 11 bases between them. The CDR3 totals 13 residues. The germline gives CDR1 MNHEY, CDR2 SVGEGT. This CDR3 is CASSSGRFYGYTF. CDR3 in DNA: TGTGCCAGCAGTTCCGGACGGTTTTATGGCTACACCTTC.

This clonotype has more than one count but fewer than ten. The rearrangement links TRBV6-2 or TRBV6-3 to TRBJ1-1; D is unclear. V was shortened by 7 bases and J by 7 bases, with 19 bases between the two germline ends. CDR1 is MNHEY and CDR2 is SVGEGT in the germline V gene. This CDR3 comprises 14 residues. Here the CDR3 DNA reads TGTGCCAGCACCCACTTGGGCGGGTTCGGTGAAGCTTTCTTT. Translation: CASTHLGGFGEAFF.